This T cell receptor beta chain was captured by sequencing in a study of identical twins. Overall study findings and caveats: Out-of-frame alpha sequences common to twins exhibited a surplus of low generation probability. The authors noted that invariant MAIT and iNKT cells could partly confound zero-insertion analyses. Beta out-of-frame sequences showed weaker excess sharing between twins.

TCRdb re-called the 5' RACE reads through MiXCR, storing one row per CDR3 protein. Here the sample spans a few hundred thousand distinct CDR3 sequences, 14% being singletons. V lost 5 bases and J 9 bases, leaving 22 bases between the germline ends. Per the germline V gene, CDR1 is MDHEN and CDR2 is SYDVKM. This CDR3 contains 15 residues. About this clonotype: Its antigen is not identified.

This same sample was also part of a study on yellow fever vaccine responses in identical twins. From that report: Twins showed a vaccine T cell response that reportedly seemed partly convergent, partly personalized.

This clonotype originated in a woman younger than 35 in good health. Sequencing was done on a sample of CD4+ T cells sorted from blood. The rearrangement links TRBV28 to TRBJ1-1; weak D call: TRBD1 (5 bases). The CDR3 bases are TGTGCCAGCAGTCCAATCCGGGGCCCTGAGAACAAAGCTTTCTTT. Translation gives CASSPIRGPENKAFF. The full variable domain, its missing parts supplied by reference TRBV28 and TRBJ1-1, is DVKVTQSSRYLVKRTGEKVFLECVQDMDHENMFWYRQDPGLGLRLIYFSYDVKMKEKGDIPEGYSVSREKKERFSLILESASTNQTSMYLCASSPIRGPENKAFFGQGTRLTVV.